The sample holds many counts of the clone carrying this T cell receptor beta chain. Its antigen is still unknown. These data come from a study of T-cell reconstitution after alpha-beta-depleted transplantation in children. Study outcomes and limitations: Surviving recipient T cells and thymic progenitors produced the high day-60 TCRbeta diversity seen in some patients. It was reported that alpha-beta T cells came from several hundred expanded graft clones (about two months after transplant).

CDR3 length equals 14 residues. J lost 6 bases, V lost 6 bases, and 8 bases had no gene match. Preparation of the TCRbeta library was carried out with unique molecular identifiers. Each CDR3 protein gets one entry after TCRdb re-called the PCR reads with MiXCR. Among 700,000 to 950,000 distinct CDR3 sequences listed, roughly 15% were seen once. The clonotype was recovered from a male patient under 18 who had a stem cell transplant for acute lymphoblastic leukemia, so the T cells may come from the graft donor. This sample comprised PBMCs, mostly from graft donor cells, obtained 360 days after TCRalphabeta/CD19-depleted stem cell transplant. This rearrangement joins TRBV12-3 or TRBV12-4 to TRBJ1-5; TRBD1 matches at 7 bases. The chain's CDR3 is CASSTSGGGQPQHF. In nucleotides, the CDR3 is TGTGCCAGCAGCACATCAGGGGGGGGTCAGCCCCAGCATTTT.